This TCR beta chain was observed in a study of OX40 agonist ivuxolimab in advanced cancers. For the study at large: Partial responses were seen in three patients, one with hepatocellular carcinoma and two with cutaneous melanoma.

Repertoires were generated with immunoSEQ multiplex PCR, while TCRdb's copy carries only in-frame clones and drops some. The repertoire holds around 50,000 clones, with roughly 77% as singletons. The germline gives CDR1 LNHDA, CDR2 SQIVND (reference sequence). Trimming left V 10 bases short and J 1 base short, with 19 bases between. This CDR3 has 15 amino acids. Autoimmune disease history or systemic immunosuppression was exclusionary. The source of this sequence is an adult with an advanced solid tumor such as melanoma, head and neck, liver or kidney cancer. The V gene is TRBV19, the J gene TRBJ1-1, with a weak D call TRBD1 (5 bases). This material consisted of CD4+ or CD8+ T cells sorted from blood, taken in a trial of the OX40 agonist ivuxolimab. CDR3 loop: CATKRGPLGNTEAFF. CDR3 DNA sequence: TGTGCCACCAAGAGGGGCCCTCTGGGGAACACTGAAGCTTTCTTT.